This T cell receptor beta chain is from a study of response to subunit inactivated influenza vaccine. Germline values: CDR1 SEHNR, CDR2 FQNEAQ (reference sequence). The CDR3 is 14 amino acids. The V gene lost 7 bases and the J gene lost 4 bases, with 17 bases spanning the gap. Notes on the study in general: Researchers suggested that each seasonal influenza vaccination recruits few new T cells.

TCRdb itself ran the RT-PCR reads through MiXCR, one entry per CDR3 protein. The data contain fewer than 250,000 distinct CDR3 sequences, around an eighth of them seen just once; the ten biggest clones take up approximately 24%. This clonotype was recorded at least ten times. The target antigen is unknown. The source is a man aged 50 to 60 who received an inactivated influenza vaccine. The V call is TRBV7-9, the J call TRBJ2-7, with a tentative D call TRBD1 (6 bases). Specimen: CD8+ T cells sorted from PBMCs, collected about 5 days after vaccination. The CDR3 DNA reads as TGTGCCAGCAACACACCGACAGGTGATTACGAGCAGTACTTC. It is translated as CASNTPTGDYEQYF.